This note documents a single T cell receptor (beta chain) sequence. Its specific antigen is unknown. Base-call qualities are not available, and no considerably larger clone is one nucleotide away. No therapy was being received by patients at the time of sample collection, although prior treatments had ranged from chemotherapy, radiotherapy, surgery and immunotherapy to none. After thawing, cells were enriched for T lymphocytes using a negative-selection kit, and EpCAM beads were added for tumor-infiltrating lymphocytes. Memory CD8 T cells were sorted as CD8+CD4-CD45RA- cells regardless of CCR7 expression. Before analysis, peripheral blood mononuclear cells were isolated on a Ficoll-Paque PLUS gradient and cryopreserved. On a FACSAria II, each population was sorted to just over 97% purity, and the resulting cell pellets were frozen for TCR sequencing with no culture step. This sample stems from a study of CD39 and CD103 CD8 tumor-infiltrating T cells listed by TCRdb under 2018. Context from the whole study: Repertoire comparisons were shown for an HPV-positive HNSCC, an HPV-negative HNSCC, an ovarian cancer and a melanoma patient. Deep sequencing of TCRbeta CDR3 was used to compare the repertoires of CD8 TIL subsets, defined by CD103 and CD39, with those of peripheral memory CD8 T cells.

Deletion took 0 bases off V and 0 bases off J, with a span of 15 bases between the germline ends. The CDR3 runs 17 amino acids, cysteine and phenylalanine included. The CDR3 DNA has 51 bases and is translated from base 1. For CDR1 and CDR2, the germline V gene lists MGHRA and YSYEKL. For each subset, genomic DNA was extracted from around 10,000 to 100,000 sorted cells using the DNeasy Blood and Tissue Kit. The immunoSEQ service sequenced and mapped the TCRbeta V-J or V-D-J regions, with coverage above 8x for each sample. On the authors' methods: Only productive rearrangements exported from the immunoSEQ Analyzer platform were analyzed, with clonality assessed on the 500 most abundant clones. The Morisita-Horn similarity index and the Jaccard index were used to quantify repertoire overlap between populations. Morisita-Horn similarity between CD8 T-cell subset TCR repertoires was measured in five to seven cancer patients. Not all clones reach the TCRdb copy of this immuneACCESS table, which keeps in-frame sequences only. Checked studies attribute under half of the gap to unresolved V genes and leave the rest unexplained. Clonal size and the V and J genes are those of that table, whereas D and trimming came from the DNA. Within this sample are over 15,000 clones, with under 95% of them counted one time only. About 4.5% of the sample comes from the top ten.

The paper's findings and limits, for the study overall: DP CD8 TILs appeared more oligoclonal than DN and SP CD8 TILs and blood memory CD8 T cells, with top 30 clonotypes covering roughly 50-86%. Clonotypes from DP TILs were seldom detected in blood or uninvolved lymph node, while clonotypes from DN TILs overlapped to a large extent with peripheral memory CD8 repertoires.

Here the chain combines TRBV4-1 and TRBJ2-7; the D gene is tentatively TRBD1 or TRBD2, each matching 5 bases. Sequenced sample: CD8+ T cells sorted from blood. In light of the paper, this sample's cell subset or site label describes: total memory CD8 T cells (CD45RA-CCR7+/-) from blood or uninvolved lymph node. The TCR was taken from a human donor with head and neck squamous cell carcinoma. The CDR3 sequence is CASSQESGTDDSYEQYF. In nucleotide form, the sequence is TGCGCCAGCAGCCAAGAATCCGGGACCGATGACTCCTACGAGCAGTACTTC.